One and the same sample provided the 17 T cell receptor beta chains below, sequenced in a study of OX40 agonist ivuxolimab in advanced cancers. This table comes from immunoSEQ multiplex PCR, and its TCRdb copy is limited to in-frame clones, with some not included. The table records about 62,000 clones, roughly 78% of them present only once. The starting material was CD4+ or CD8+ T cells sorted from blood, obtained in a trial of the OX40 agonist ivuxolimab. These receptors were obtained from an adult with an advanced solid tumor such as melanoma, head and neck, liver or kidney cancer.

The genes are TRBV4-1 and TRBJ1-5; 7 bases are shared with TRBD1. The length of the CDR3 is 15 residues. With V trimmed by 4 bases and J by 4 bases, 7 bases remained unmatched. The germline V gene encodes CDR1 MGHRA and CDR2 YSYEKL. Written as DNA, the CDR3 is TGCGCCAGCAGCCTCACAGGGGAGGCTAATCAGCCCCAGCATTTT. Its translation: CASSLTGEANQPQHF.

This clone was seen more than once but under ten times. This rearrangement joins TRBV9 to TRBJ2-3, with D uncertain. The germline V gene has CDR1 SGDLS and CDR2 YYNGEE. The CDR3 spans 12 residues. V lost 0 bases and J 5 bases, leaving 4 bases between the germline ends. The CDR3 DNA reads as TGTGCCAGCAGCGTAGCGGAAGATACGCAGTATTTT. Translation: CASSVAEDTQYF.

The rearrangement links TRBV6-5 to TRBJ1-1; tentative D call: TRBD1 (6 bases). The CDR3 extends over 15 amino acids. Deletions cut 5 bases from V and 4 bases from J, with 17 bases between. From germline, CDR1 is MNHEY and CDR2 SVGAGI. The CDR3 spells CASSPTLGGGTEAFF. CDR3 in DNA: TGTGCCAGCAGTCCAACATTGGGGGGCGGCACTGAAGCTTTCTTT.

The V call is TRBV4-3, the J call TRBJ2-1; 9 positions match TRBD1. The CDR3 runs 17 residues. The V gene end was trimmed by 11 bases and the J gene end by 0 bases; junction bases not matched to a gene: 14. CDR1 is LGHNA and CDR2 is YSLEER in the germline V gene. CDR3 coding DNA: TGCGCCGCGGACCCGGGACAGGGTTTTAGCTCCTACAATGAGCAGTTCTTC. Protein product: CAADPGQGFSSYNEQFF.

The V call is TRBV4-2, the J call TRBJ2-1; 7 bases are a match to TRBD1. With V trimmed by 2 bases and J by 15 bases, 16 bases remained unmatched. The germline V gene encodes CDR1 LGHNA and CDR2 YNFKEQ. The CDR3 length is 15 residues. The CDR3 protein is CASSQSRVDRDMLFF. DNA for the CDR3: TGTGCCAGCAGCCAAAGCAGGGTCGACAGGGACATGCTGTTCTTC.

The chain is built from TRBV2 and TRBJ2-1; TRBD2 might be the D (7 bases). Between the trimmed V and J ends, which lost 7 bases and 5 bases, there was a span of 18 bases. Germline V gene lookup returns CDR1 SNHLY and CDR2 FYNNEI. The CDR3 extends over 15 amino acids. The CDR3 DNA is TGTGCCAGCACCATTGGGGGGGGGCGAAACAATGAGCAGTTCTTC. It is translated as CASTIGGGRNNEQFF.

This clone was found once. This chain's CDR3 is CASSQEGSGLGTQYF. The CDR3 DNA reads as TGCGCCAGCAGCCAAGAAGGCAGCGGTTTAGGGACCCAGTACTTC. The chain carries TRBV4-1 and TRBJ2-5, with a tentative D call TRBD2 (5 bases). V was cut by 0 bases and J by 7 bases, with 15 bases left in between. Germline V gene sequence: CDR1 MGHRA, CDR2 YSYEKL. CDR3 length: 15 residues.

This chain connects TRBV7-8 to TRBJ1-1; 9 nucleotides line up with TRBD1. V gave up 4 bases and J gave up 4 bases; unmatched junction bases: 10. Germline CDR1 SGHVS, CDR2 FQNEAQ. The length of the CDR3 is 16 residues. The CDR3 nucleotides read TGTGCCAGCAGCTGGAAACCGGGACAGGGAGTCACTGAAGCTTTCTTT. This codes for CASSWKPGQGVTEAFF.

The chain links TRBV14 to TRBJ1-4, with 9 bases aligning to TRBD1. The CDR3 length is 15 residues. Losses at the gene ends were 7 bases for V and 4 bases for J; bases not matched to a gene: 7. The V gene's germline CDR1 is SGHDN and CDR2 FVKESK. CDR3 residues: CASTRTGVDNEKLFF. The CDR3 region has the DNA TGTGCCAGCACCAGGACAGGGGTGGATAATGAAAAACTGTTTTTT.

The chain recombines TRBV6-6 with TRBJ1-2; possible D gene TRBD1, 5 bases. The V gene's germline CDR1 is MNHNY and CDR2 SVGAGI (reference sequence). Trimming shortened V by 2 bases and J by 8 bases, and 12 bases separated the two germline ends. The CDR3 covers 13 residues. CDR3 residues: CASSYGGTEGYTF. In DNA form, the CDR3 reads TGTGCCAGCAGTTACGGGGGGACGGAAGGCTACACCTTC.

The chain carries TRBV7-8 and TRBJ1-4, with a possible D match to TRBD1 (5 bases). From germline, CDR1 is SGHVS and CDR2 FQNEAQ. The V end was cut by 4 bases, the J end by 8 bases, with 17 bases between. The CDR3 covers 15 residues. The CDR3 is CASSSRAAGLEKLFF. In DNA form, the CDR3 reads TGTGCCAGCAGCTCCAGGGCGGCAGGTTTAGAAAAACTGTTTTTT.

This clone occurred once. This chain links TRBV19 with TRBJ1-2; D gene ambiguous. The CDR3 consists of 15 residues. CDR1 and CDR2 from the germline V gene are LNHDA and SQIVND (reference sequence). Trimming took off 7 bases at V and 0 bases at J, with 15 bases between the two ends. The CDR3: CASTPAQRANYGYTF. CDR3 nucleotide sequence: TGTGCCAGTACACCCGCCCAGAGAGCTAACTATGGCTACACCTTC.

In its sample, this clone was seen many times. This chain links TRBV7-2 with TRBJ2-5, with a tentative D call TRBD1 (5 bases). The CDR3 extends over 17 amino acids. CDR1 and CDR2 from the germline V gene are SGHTA and FQGNSA. V was trimmed by 2 bases and J by 4 bases, leaving 20 bases between them. The CDR3 nucleotides are TGTGCCAGCAGCTTAAGGGGCGAGGAACAGGATGGAGAGACCCAGTACTTC. As protein: CASSLRGEEQDGETQYF.

This clone was recorded only once. This chain links TRBV5-1 with TRBJ2-3, with 8 nucleotides matching TRBD1. Germline V gene sequence: CDR1 SGHRS, CDR2 YFSETQ. The CDR3 length is 15 residues. V was pared by 4 bases and J by 0 bases, with 4 bases of the junction left unmatched. Written as DNA, the CDR3 is TGCGCCAGCAGCCGGACAGGGCAAAGCACAGATACGCAGTATTTT. Encoded protein: CASSRTGQSTDTQYF.

The table lists this clone with many counts. The rearrangement links TRBV20-1 to TRBJ2-1, with D uncertain. V shed 6 bases and J shed 6 bases, with 9 bases lying between them. In germline, CDR1 is DFQATT, CDR2 SNEGSKA (reference sequence). The length of the CDR3 is 11 residues. The CDR3 sequence is CSAPGPNEQFF. In DNA, the CDR3 is TGCAGTGCCCCCGGTCCCAATGAGCAGTTCTTC.

V and J are TRBV29-1 and TRBJ1-1; perhaps TRBD1 as D (5 bases). Germline CDR1 reads SQVTM; CDR2 reads ANQGSEA. The CDR3 consists of 14 residues. Deletions cut 5 bases from V and 0 bases from J, with 13 bases between. CDR3 region: CSVWGSALNTEAFF. Here the CDR3 DNA reads TGCAGCGTTTGGGGCTCGGCATTGAACACTGAAGCTTTCTTT.

The chain uses TRBV4-3 and TRBJ2-2, with a tentative D call TRBD1 (6 bases). Trimming took 4 bases from V and 6 from J, leaving 9 bases between them. The CDR3 sequence is 13 residues long. The V gene's germline CDR1 is LGHNA and CDR2 YSLEER. CDR3 protein: CASSLGQPGELFF. DNA for the CDR3: TGCGCCAGCAGCCTCGGACAGCCCGGGGAGCTGTTTTTT.